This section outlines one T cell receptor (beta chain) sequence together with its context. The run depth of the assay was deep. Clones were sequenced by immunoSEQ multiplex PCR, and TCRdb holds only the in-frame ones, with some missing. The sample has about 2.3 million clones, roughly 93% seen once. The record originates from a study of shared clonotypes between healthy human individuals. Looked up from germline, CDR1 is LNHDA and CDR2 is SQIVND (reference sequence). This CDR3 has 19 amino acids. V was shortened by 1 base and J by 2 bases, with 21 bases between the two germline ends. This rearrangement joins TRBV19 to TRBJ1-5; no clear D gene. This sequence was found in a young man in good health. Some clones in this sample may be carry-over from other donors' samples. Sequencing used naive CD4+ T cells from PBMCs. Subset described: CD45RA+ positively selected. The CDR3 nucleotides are TGTGCCAGTAGTATAGTATCGGGCAGGCCCGGCAGTGGCAATCAGCCCCAGCATTTT. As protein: CASSIVSGRPGSGNQPQHF.